This T cell receptor (beta chain) was obtained from a study of T cells after posttransplantation cyclophosphamide. General observations from the study: Later post-transplant blood repertoires were often dominated by donor CD8+ memory clones. Tissue-infiltrating T cells from skin or gut overlapped little with blood T cells. Recipient CMV seropositivity and CMV reactivation strongly tracked TRB clonality.

Of note for this clone: Its antigen is currently unknown.

Treatment was busulfan-fludarabine conditioning, a marrow graft, and cyclophosphamide on days +3 and +4. CDR3 length equals 14 residues. Germline loops: CDR1 SNHLY, CDR2 FYNNEI. Trimming shortened V by 6 bases and J by 10 bases, and 21 bases separated the two germline ends. Clones were sequenced by immunoSEQ multiplex PCR, and TCRdb holds only the in-frame ones, with some missing. The sample has around 5,000 clones; roughly 76% are singletons. The V gene is TRBV2, the J gene TRBJ1-2; D may be TRBD1 (6 bases). The source of this sequence is a male patient between 60 and 69 years old who received an allogeneic stem cell transplant from an unrelated donor, was CMV-positive, and had no GVHD. Certain T cells may be donor cells from the graft. Sequencing used PBMCs, obtained after allogeneic stem cell transplant with posttransplant cyclophosphamide. The CDR3 DNA sequence: TGTGCCAGCAGACTACTACAGGGTGTGGCCGACTACACCTTC. Its translation is CASRLLQGVADYTF.